These 29 T cell receptor beta chains were sequenced from one sample in a study of blood T cells in healthy people across ages. PCR was performed a second time for roughly 7 to 11 cycles using a sample-barcoded 5' primer and a J-beta primer mix. TCRdb re-called the 5' RACE reads through MiXCR, storing one row per CDR3 protein. The repertoire holds 850,000 to 1,000,000 distinct CDR3 sequences, with under 50% as singletons. Specimen: blood. The origin of the receptors is a man aged 25-40 years in good health.

This clonotype was seen many times. The chain has TRBV4-3 and TRBJ2-2; possibly TRBD1 for D (5 bases). Germline assignment: CDR1 LGHNA and CDR2 YSLEER. The CDR3 loop spans 15 amino acids. V lost 0 bases to trimming and J lost 7 bases, with 12 bases between them. This CDR3 reads CASSQDVGPDGELFF. Here the CDR3 DNA reads TGCGCCAGCAGCCAAGATGTGGGGCCGGACGGGGAGCTGTTTTTT.

J is TRBJ2-7 and V is TRBV12-3 or TRBV12-4; D is unclear. The length of the CDR3 is 15 residues. V lost 4 bases to trimming and J lost 0 bases, with 13 bases between them. Here the CDR3 DNA reads TGTGCCAGCAGTTCGGGCCGGAAACACTCCTACGAGCAGTACTTC. It yields the protein CASSSGRKHSYEQYF.

There are a few counts of this clonotype. The chain is built from TRBV28 and TRBJ1-2, with D unclear. The length of the CDR3 is 13 residues. Trimming took 6 bases from V and 2 from J, leaving 10 bases between them. Per germline, CDR1 MDHEN and CDR2 SYDVKM. The CDR3 DNA follows: TGTGCCAGCAGACCCCCGGACAACTATGGCTACACCTTC. Its protein is CASRPPDNYGYTF.

The table lists this clonotype with a few counts. The V gene is TRBV5-1, the J gene TRBJ1-1; tentatively, D is TRBD1 (6 bases). The CDR3 loop spans 13 amino acids. Trimming shortened V by 4 bases and J by 7 bases, and 14 bases separated the two germline ends. Germline lookup yields CDR1 SGHRS and CDR2 YFSETQ. CDR3 DNA sequence: TGCGCCAGCAGCCGGACAGACAGACTTGAAGCTTTCTTT. Translating gives CASSRTDRLEAFF.

This clonotype was detected a few times. This chain links TRBV4-1 with TRBJ2-2, with D maybe TRBD1 (7 bases). V was shortened by 4 bases and J by 3 bases, with 12 bases between the two germline ends. The CDR3 runs to 15 residues. Germline V CDR1 and CDR2: MGHRA, YSYEKL. The CDR3 nucleotides read TGCGCCAGCAGCCCTCAGGGGGGATACACCGGGGAGCTGTTTTTT. Its protein product is CASSPQGGYTGELFF.

The chain links TRBV3-1 to TRBJ1-4; possible D gene TRBD1, 5 bases. Trimming removed 3 bases at V and 7 bases at J, with 12 bases between. The CDR3 totals 14 residues. The V gene's germline CDR1 is LGHDT and CDR2 YNNKEL (reference sequence). Here the CDR3 DNA reads TGTGCCAGCAGCCAGAGGGGAGAGTTTGAAAAACTGTTTTTT. Protein product: CASSQRGEFEKLFF.

The chain combines TRBV29-1 with TRBJ2-1; D is perhaps TRBD2 (6 bases). The CDR3 contains 16 residues. Trimming stripped 6 bases from V and 1 base from J, with 19 bases between. The germline V gene encodes CDR1 SQVTM and CDR2 ANQGSEA. Here the CDR3 reads CSVLWAGGSSYNEQFF. CDR3 in DNA: TGCAGCGTATTGTGGGCTGGGGGGTCGTCCTACAATGAGCAGTTCTTC.

J is TRBJ2-7 and V is TRBV20-1; no firm D call. The CDR3 extends over 13 amino acids. The ends were cut back, 5 bases at V and 2 bases at J, with 13 bases in the middle. Germline V gene lookup returns CDR1 DFQATT and CDR2 SNEGSKA (reference sequence). The CDR3 loop is CSAGTGPTYEQYF. The CDR3 nucleotides read TGCAGTGCTGGAACCGGGCCTACCTACGAGCAGTACTTC.

V usage is TRBV4-1 and J usage is TRBJ2-1; D could derive from TRBD1 or TRBD2 (5 bases each). Trimming removed 0 bases at V and 3 bases at J, with 12 bases between. Germline assignment: CDR1 MGHRA and CDR2 YSYEKL. The length of the CDR3 is 16 residues. CDR3 sequence reads: CASSQDPGTDYNEQFF. The DNA of the CDR3 is TGCGCCAGCAGCCAAGACCCCGGGACGGACTACAATGAGCAGTTCTTC.

This chain joins TRBV29-1 and TRBJ2-6, with 7 positions matching TRBD1. This CDR3 has 16 residues. The V gene end was trimmed by 6 bases and the J gene end by 0 bases; junction bases not matched to a gene: 8. The germline CDR1 and CDR2 sequences are SQVTM and ANQGSEA. The CDR3 here is CSVRQGISSGANVLTF. The CDR3 DNA reads TGCAGCGTCCGACAGGGAATTTCCTCTGGGGCCAACGTCCTGACTTTC.

V is TRBV29-1 and J is TRBJ2-3, with 8 positions matching TRBD1. The V segment lost 7 bases and the J segment 6 bases; nucleotides outside the gene matches: 6. Germline CDR1 and CDR2: SQVTM and ANQGSEA. CDR3 length: 12 residues. The CDR3 DNA is TGCAGCGCTAGGACAGGGCGCGATACGCAGTATTTT. Protein: CSARTGRDTQYF.

This clonotype was seen only a few times. The rearrangement uses TRBV4-3 and TRBJ2-3; a possible D gene is TRBD1 (8 bases). The CDR3 loop spans 16 amino acids. V was clipped by 2 bases and J by 4 bases, with 16 bases between them. CDR1 and CDR2 (germline): LGHNA, YSLEER. The CDR3 region has the DNA TGCGCCAGCAGCCAAAGAGGACAGGGAGGGGCAGATACGCAGTATTTT. Amino acid sequence: CASSQRGQGGADTQYF.

The rearrangement links TRBV29-1 to TRBJ2-5, with D possibly being TRBD2 (6 bases). Germline V gene sequence: CDR1 SQVTM, CDR2 ANQGSEA. Trimming took off 0 bases at V and 7 bases at J, with 12 bases between the two ends. The CDR3 has 13 amino acids. The CDR3 DNA follows: TGCAGCGTTGAAGAGGAGGGTTCCGTGACCCAGTACTTC. It is translated as CSVEEEGSVTQYF.

The sample holds a few counts of this clonotype. The chain couples TRBV5-4 to TRBJ1-2; D is perhaps TRBD1 (5 bases). The CDR3 loop spans 13 amino acids. Germline CDR1 reads SGHNT; CDR2 reads YYREEE (reference sequence). Trimming cost V 4 bases and J 5 bases, with 12 bases left between them. This CDR3 is CASSLEDRYGYTF. CDR3 DNA sequence: TGTGCCAGCAGCCTGGAAGACAGATATGGCTACACCTTC.

This clonotype turned up a few times. This sequence joins TRBV11-2 and TRBJ2-1; the match to TRBD2 covers 11 bases. CDR1 SGHAT and CDR2 FQNNGV come from the germline V gene. The V and J ends lost 3 bases and 6 bases, in that order; junction bases with no gene match: 7. This CDR3 is built from 16 residues. The CDR3 loop is CASSLIAGGLGNEQFF. In DNA form, the CDR3 reads TGTGCCAGCAGCTTGATAGCGGGGGGGCTTGGCAATGAGCAGTTCTTC.

V and J are TRBV12-3 or TRBV12-4 and TRBJ1-5; D not resolved. The CDR3 has 12 amino acids. The V and J ends lost 8 bases and 9 bases respectively, with 14 bases between them. The CDR3 region is CASREGASPQHF. Written as DNA, the CDR3 is TGTGCCAGCCGCGAGGGAGCATCGCCCCAGCATTTT.

Notes on this clonotype: Mismatch with germline at one junction end may stem from a read error. V and J are TRBV4-2 and TRBJ2-2; D might be TRBD1 (5 bases). CDR3 length: 13 amino acids. The germline V gene encodes CDR1 LGHNA and CDR2 YNFKEQ. The CDR3 spells CASGQVDSRELFF. The CDR3 DNA follows: TGTGCCAGCGGCCAGGTAGACAGTAGGGAGCTGTTTTTT.

This clonotype is a singleton in its sample. This chain uses TRBV5-1 with TRBJ2-3; D possibly corresponds to TRBD2 (6 bases). With 6 bases removed from V and 8 bases from J, the gap between germline ends came to 19 bases. The V gene's germline CDR1 is SGHRS and CDR2 YFSETQ. This CDR3 comprises 14 residues. CDR3 sequence: CASKRTGEQGTQYF. CDR3 DNA sequence: TGCGCCAGCAAAAGGACGGGGGAGCAGGGTACGCAGTATTTT.

V is TRBV21-1 and J is TRBJ1-1. TRBV21-1 is termed a pseudogene. This CDR3 is 16 amino acids long. CDR3 protein: CASSSGGNFMNTEAFF. The CDR3 coding sequence is TGTGCCAGCAGCAGTGGAGGAAATTTTATGAACACTGAAGCTTTCTTT.

This clonotype was seen a single time. This chain joins TRBV28 and TRBJ1-2; 11 nucleotides line up with TRBD1. Germline V gives CDR1 MDHEN, CDR2 SYDVKM. This CDR3 is 12 amino acids long. V lost 8 bases and J lost 4; bases outside the gene matches: 0. CDR3 nucleotides: TGTGCCAGCGGACAGGGGGCCTATGGCTACACCTTC. Protein: CASGQGAYGYTF.

The chain employs TRBV29-1 and TRBJ1-2; no firm D call. The CDR3 is 12 residues long. CDR1 and CDR2 from the germline V gene are SQVTM and ANQGSEA. V shed 6 bases and J shed 4 bases, with 12 bases lying between them. The CDR3 coding sequence is TGCAGCGTCTCGAGAGAGGGCTATGGCTACACCTTC. This translates into CSVSREGYGYTF.

In its sample, this clonotype was seen many times. The V call is TRBV7-2, the J call TRBJ2-7, with D hard to call. Per germline, CDR1 SGHTA and CDR2 FQGNSA. The length of the CDR3 is 14 residues. V lost 4 bases and J 0 bases, leaving 10 bases between the germline ends. The CDR3 is CASSWDFVSYEQYF. CDR3 nucleotides: TGTGCCAGCAGCTGGGATTTTGTCTCCTACGAGCAGTACTTC.

The V call is TRBV15, the J call TRBJ2-1; D not certain. V was pared by 4 bases and J by 8 bases, with 9 bases between. The germline V gene has CDR1 LNHNV and CDR2 YYDKDF (reference sequence). This CDR3 comprises 12 residues. The CDR3 is CATSKRDYEQFF. The CDR3 region has the DNA TGTGCCACCAGCAAGAGAGACTATGAGCAGTTCTTC.

V is TRBV29-1 and J is TRBJ2-4; no clear D gene. Near its end, the DNA agrees better with TRBJ2-5, so the J call may be wrong. The CDR3 contains 13 residues. In germline, CDR1 is SQVTM, CDR2 ANQGSEA. CDR3 sequence reads: CSVGLGNQETQYF. CDR3 nucleotides: TGCAGCGTTGGCCTGGGGAACCAAGAGACCCAGTACTTC.

This chain uses TRBV29-1 with TRBJ2-7; TRBD1 matches at 10 bases. The J call is doubtful: the DNA matches TRBJ2-5 better. The CDR3 contains 15 residues. Germline V gene lookup returns CDR1 SQVTM and CDR2 ANQGSEA. The DNA of the CDR3 is TGCAGCGTTTCGCCGGGGACAGGGGACGGCGAGACCCAGTACTTC. As protein: CSVSPGTGDGETQYF.

The chain carries TRBV10-3 and TRBJ1-4; 7 bases line up with TRBD1. J lost 5 bases, V lost 8 bases, and 5 bases had no gene match. Germline V lookup: CDR1 ENHRY, CDR2 SYGVKD. The CDR3 totals 13 residues. CDR3 in DNA: TGTGCCATCGGCGAAGGGGGCAATGAAAAACTGTTTTTT. It codes for CAIGEGGNEKLFF.

J is TRBJ1-5 and V is TRBV4-1; no clear D gene. Germline V lookup: CDR1 MGHRA, CDR2 YSYEKL. The CDR3 has 15 residues. V lost 0 bases and J 5 bases, leaving 11 bases between the germline ends. Written as DNA, the CDR3 is TGCGCCAGCAGCCAAGAAGGCCGGGGAGATCAGCCCCAGCATTTT. Its protein product is CASSQEGRGDQPQHF.

This clonotype occurred a few times. The genes are TRBV4-3 and TRBJ2-7; D is unresolved. V lost 1 base, J lost 2 bases, and 12 bases lay in between. In germline, CDR1 is LGHNA, CDR2 YSLEER. This CDR3 has 15 amino acids. Written as DNA, the CDR3 is TGCGCCAGCAGCCAAGGATCTGCTCCCACCTACGAGCAGTACTTC. Its translation is CASSQGSAPTYEQYF.

The rearrangement joins TRBV11-2 to TRBJ1-1, with TRBD1 matching 7 bases. The germline CDR1 and CDR2 sequences are SGHAT and FQNNGV. Trimming cost V 3 bases and J 1 base; bases outside gene matches: 8. The CDR3 sequence is 16 residues long. The CDR3, as DNA: TGTGCCAGCAGCTTTTTTAAGGGACAGAGGAACACTGAAGCTTTCTTT. Protein: CASSFFKGQRNTEAFF. The full variable domain, with the rest looked up from reference TRBV11-2 and TRBJ1-1, is EAGVAQSPRYKIIEKRQSVAFWCNPISGHATLYWYQQILGQGPKLLIQFQNNGVVDDSQLPKDRFSAERLKGVDSTLKIQPAKLEDSAVYLCASSFFKGQRNTEAFFGQGTRLTVV.